Following are 18 T cell receptor beta chains from one sample sequenced in a study of molecular identifiers for immune sequencing clone quantification. TCRdb recomputed calls from the PCR reads with MiXCR, one row per CDR3 protein. The data hold about 320,000 distinct CDR3 sequences, with about a fifth observed a single time. The sample comprised naive CD8+ T cells from blood, with Jurkat cell RNA spiked in. Subset here: FACS-sorted CD8+CD4-CCR7+CD45RA+ naive T cells. Receptors originate from a human donor in good health. Some libraries in this study had Jurkat cell RNA spiked in.

As regards this clonotype: This sequence may be a read error, since a much larger clone differs from it by one base. The chain couples TRBV7-9 to TRBJ2-7; 10 nucleotides line up with TRBD2. The germline V gene has CDR1 SEHNR and CDR2 FQNEAQ (reference sequence). The CDR3 spans 17 residues. V was clipped by 3 bases and J by 5 bases; unmatched bases: 13. The CDR3 sequence: CASSFPSGGAHNHEQYF. In DNA form, the CDR3 reads TGTGCCAGCAGCTTTCCCAGCGGGGGGGCCCACAACCACGAGCAGTACTTC.

Concerning this clonotype: This may be a read error: a much more frequent sequence differs by one nucleotide. This chain links TRBV29-1 with TRBJ2-2, with a possible D match to TRBD2 (6 bases). CDR1 and CDR2 (germline): SQVTM, ANQGSEA. The CDR3 spans 13 residues. The CDR3 here is CSVDREDTGELLF. Here the CDR3 DNA reads TGCAGCGTTGACAGGGAGGATACCGGGGAGCTGCTTTTT.

Regarding this clonotype: One base away lies a much larger clone, so this may be a sequencing read error. This chain links TRBV6-6 with TRBJ2-7; 9 bases are shared with TRBD1. The CDR3 runs 16 residues. Per germline, CDR1 MNHNY and CDR2 SVGAGI (reference sequence). CDR3 protein: CVSSWGPGQGPYEQYF. The CDR3 DNA follows: TGTGTCAGCAGTTGGGGCCCGGGACAGGGACCATACGAGCAGTACTTC.

This clonotype was seen more than once but under ten times. A single base separates this from a much larger clone, so it may be a read error. The rearrangement uses TRBV20-1 and TRBJ2-3, with 12 bases lining up with TRBD2. The CDR3 length is 16 residues. CDR1 and CDR2 from the germline V gene are DFQATT and SNEGSKA (reference sequence). CDR3 sequence reads: CSAPSLAGGRGDTRYF. The CDR3 DNA reads as TGCAGTGCTCCTTCTCTAGCGGGGGGGCGCGGAGATACGCGGTATTTT.

This clonotype was observed at least ten times. The chain has TRBV29-1 and TRBJ2-2, with 10 nucleotides matching TRBD2. Germline V gene lookup returns CDR1 SQVTM and CDR2 ANQGSEA. CDR3 size: 15 residues. The trim removed 1 base at V and 6 bases at J, leaving 5 bases unmatched. In DNA, the CDR3 is TGCAGCGTTGAAGCACTAGCGGGGTCCCCCGGGGAGCTGTTTTTT. Amino acid sequence: CSVEALAGSPGELFF.

The rearrangement joins TRBV29-1 to TRBJ2-3, with D possibly being TRBD1 (5 bases). This CDR3 region has 14 residues. V lost 3 bases and J lost 3, with 13 bases in between. CDR1 and CDR2 from the germline V gene are SQVTM and ANQGSEA. In nucleotides, the CDR3 is TGCAGCGTTGAGGAGCAGGGTGAAACAGATACGCAGTATTTT. This encodes CSVEEQGETDTQYF.

This clonotype showed up just a few times. The genes are TRBV19 and TRBJ2-1, with D unclear. The germline V gene encodes CDR1 LNHDA and CDR2 SQIVND (reference sequence). With 3 bases removed from V and 0 bases from J, the gap between germline ends came to 12 bases. CDR3 size: 16 residues. The CDR3 nucleotides read TGTGCCAGTAGTATTTCTTTCGGGCGCTCCTACAATGAGCAGTTCTTC. It translates to CASSISFGRSYNEQFF. The full variable domain, with the rest looked up from reference TRBV19 and TRBJ2-1, is DGGITQSPKYLFRKEGQNVTLSCEQNLNHDAMYWYRQDPGQGLRLIYYSQIVNDFQKGDIAEGYSVSREKKESFPLTVTSAQKNPTAFYLCASSISFGRSYNEQFFGPGTRLTVL.

The table lists this clonotype with many counts. This rearrangement joins TRBV4-2 to TRBJ1-1, with 12 bases lining up with TRBD1. The CDR3 is 15 residues long. The V segment lost 1 base and the J segment 9 bases; nucleotides outside the gene matches: 6. From germline, CDR1 is LGHNA and CDR2 YNFKEQ. This CDR3 reads CASSQGDRGQTKAFF. CDR3 nucleotides: TGTGCCAGCAGCCAAGGGGACAGGGGGCAGACTAAAGCTTTCTTT.

In its sample, this clonotype was seen once. A much larger clone differs from this one at a single base, so this may be a read error. The chain is built from TRBV12-3 or TRBV12-4 and TRBJ2-2; D gene ambiguous. Trimming left V 7 bases short and J 6 bases short, with 12 bases between. The CDR3 covers 13 residues. The CDR3 DNA reads TGTGCCAGCAATTTTGGTTACGCCGGGGAGCTGTTTTTT. It codes for CASNFGYAGELFF.

In DNA form, the CDR3 reads TGTGCCAGCAGCGCCGGACAGGTTTATGGCTACACCTTC. This translates into CASSAGQVYGYTF. This sequence joins TRBV9 and TRBJ1-2; 7 bases align to TRBD1. The J segment lost 5 bases and the V segment lost 3 bases, leaving 4 bases of the junction unmatched. In germline, CDR1 is SGDLS, CDR2 YYNGEE. The CDR3 length is 13 residues.

J is TRBJ2-7 and V is TRBV18; tentatively, D is TRBD1 (6 bases). The CDR3 extends over 13 amino acids. V was clipped by 3 bases and J by 6 bases, with 12 bases between them. CDR1 is KGHSH and CDR2 is LQKENI in the germline V gene. The CDR3 region is CASSPPSGVEQYF. In DNA, the CDR3 is TGTGCCAGCTCACCTCCGTCAGGGGTCGAGCAGTACTTC.

This clonotype showed up many times. The gene calls are TRBV19 and TRBJ2-4; 8 bases match TRBD2. CDR3 length: 15 residues. V shed 6 bases and J 3 bases; nucleotides not matched to a gene: 7. The germline CDR1 and CDR2 sequences are LNHDA and SQIVND (reference sequence). CDR3 coding DNA: TGTGCCAGTAGCTCCTTTAGCGGGGACAAAAACATTCAGTACTTC. This translates into CASSSFSGDKNIQYF.

Worth noting for this clonotype: The DNA is omitted, as the CDR3 cannot be located on it reliably, and the CDR3 follows TCRdb's listing. This chain uses TRBV7-6 with TRBJ2-4. From its first to its last residue, the CDR3 has 12 amino acids. The V gene's germline CDR1 is SGHVS and CDR2 FNYEAQ. The CDR3: CASSFAEGILYF.

This clonotype has a count of ten or more. The J gene is TRBJ1-5, the V gene TRBV7-2; D not certain. V was trimmed by 1 base and J by 2 bases, leaving 9 bases between them. The CDR3 runs 15 residues. Germline CDR1 and CDR2: SGHTA and FQGNSA. CDR3 residues: CASSLDLAGNQPQHF. Here the CDR3 DNA reads TGTGCCAGCAGCTTAGATCTGGCAGGCAATCAGCCCCAGCATTTT.

In its sample, this clonotype was seen many times. The chain has TRBV12-3 or TRBV12-4 and TRBJ1-1; 7 nucleotides line up with TRBD1. This CDR3 is built from 11 residues. Germline trimming cut 6 bases from V and 12 bases from J; bases unmatched to any gene: 7. The CDR3 reads CASSLTGFPFF. CDR3 nucleotide sequence: TGTGCCAGCAGCTTGACAGGGTTTCCTTTCTTT.

This clonotype was seen at least ten times. The chain employs TRBV6-2 or TRBV6-3 and TRBJ2-1; 7 bases are a match to TRBD1. The CDR3 is 14 residues long. V lost 4 bases, J lost 2 bases, and 2 bases stayed unmatched. Germline-derived CDR1 and CDR2 are MNHEY and SVGEGT. In DNA, the CDR3 is TGTGCCAGCAGTTCGACAGGGACCTACAATGAGCAGTTCTTC. Translated, it gives CASSSTGTYNEQFF.

This clonotype was seen at least ten times. The rearrangement links TRBV6-5 to TRBJ1-2, with D uncertain. The CDR3 contains 16 residues. V shed 5 bases and J shed 0 bases, with 16 bases lying between them. From germline, CDR1 is MNHEY and CDR2 SVGAGI. The DNA for the CDR3 is TGTGCCAGCAGTAACCCACTGACCGTAGCTAACTATGGCTACACCTTC. Translated, it gives CASSNPLTVANYGYTF.

The gene calls are TRBV28 and TRBJ1-1, with D unclear. CDR1 and CDR2 (germline): MDHEN, SYDVKM. The V gene lost 4 bases and the J gene lost 3 bases, with 3 bases spanning the gap. The CDR3 contains 11 residues. The CDR3 sequence is CASSWDTEAFF. The CDR3 nucleotides are TGTGCCAGCAGTTGGGACACTGAAGCTTTCTTT.